A single sample gave rise to the 32 T cell receptor beta chains below, sequenced in a study of blood T cell repertoires in COVID-19. The method was immunoSEQ multiplex PCR; TCRdb's version includes in-frame clones alone and lacks a portion of them. This table has about 130,000 clones, 74% appearing once. Sequenced input: peripheral blood. The receptors come from a man older than 75 with COVID-19, enrolled during active disease.

J is TRBJ2-1 and V is TRBV14; TRBD2 aligns across 9 bases. The CDR3 length is 17 residues. V gave up 0 bases and J gave up 2 bases; unmatched junction bases: 5. CDR1 SGHDN and CDR2 FVKESK come from the germline V gene. The CDR3 DNA follows: TGTGCCAGCAGCCAAGATCCTAGCGGGAATACCTACAATGAGCAGTTCTTC. The encoded protein is CASSQDPSGNTYNEQFF.

Only a few counts were recorded for this clone. This sequence joins TRBV5-1 and TRBJ2-1; D might be TRBD2 (5 bases). Germline V gives CDR1 SGHRS, CDR2 YFSETQ. V was pared by 0 bases and J by 0 bases, with 19 bases between. The CDR3 runs 19 residues. The CDR3: CASSLVGVGFMGSYNEQFF. Written as DNA, the CDR3 is TGCGCCAGCAGCTTGGTCGGGGTAGGTTTTATGGGCTCCTACAATGAGCAGTTCTTC.

The J gene is TRBJ2-5, the V gene TRBV7-3, with 8 bases identical to TRBD2. CDR3 length: 14 amino acids. V lost 5 bases to trimming and J lost 5 bases; unmatched junction nucleotides: 7. CDR1 and CDR2 from the germline V gene are SGHTA and FQGTGA. The CDR3 protein is CASSPSGGWETQYF. The CDR3 bases are TGTGCCAGCAGCCCCTCGGGGGGGTGGGAGACCCAGTACTTC.

This clone was seen a single time. The rearrangement uses TRBV27 and TRBJ2-1, with 7 bases that match TRBD2. This CDR3 region has 14 residues. Trimming at V came to 8 bases and at J to 3 bases, leaving 7 bases not matched to a gene. Germline V gene data show CDR1 as MNHEY and CDR2 as SMNVEV (reference sequence). The DNA for the CDR3 is TGTGCCAGCTCACGGGACTACCGCTACAATGAGCAGTTCTTC. Residues: CASSRDYRYNEQFF.

The rearrangement uses TRBV10-2 and TRBJ2-1, with TRBD1 matching over 9 bases. Germline values: CDR1 WSHSY, CDR2 SAAADI. V was pared by 4 bases and J by 9 bases, with 4 bases of the junction left unmatched. The CDR3 totals 13 residues. CDR3: CASSGQGQGEQFF. DNA for the CDR3: TGCGCCAGCAGTGGACAGGGACAGGGTGAGCAGTTCTTC.

This clone was detected only a few times. The rearrangement joins TRBV29-1 to TRBJ2-7, with 7 bases identical to TRBD2. V lost 0 bases to trimming and J lost 3 bases; unmatched junction nucleotides: 5. The germline CDR1 and CDR2 sequences are SQVTM and ANQGSEA. The CDR3 is 14 amino acids. CDR3 loop: CSVEDGAGDYEQYF. The CDR3 bases are TGCAGCGTTGAAGACGGGGCGGGAGACTACGAGCAGTACTTC.

This clone is a singleton in its sample. The chain is built from TRBV28 and TRBJ2-5; D is perhaps TRBD1 (7 bases). Trimming removed 3 bases at V and 5 bases at J, with 13 bases between. The germline CDR1 and CDR2 sequences are MDHEN and SYDVKM. This CDR3 has 14 residues. The CDR3 is CASSFSGGPETQYF. DNA for the CDR3: TGTGCCAGCAGTTTTTCAGGGGGGCCGGAGACCCAGTACTTC.

This chain links TRBV7-3 with TRBJ2-7; 8 bases line up with TRBD1. CDR1 and CDR2 (germline): SGHTA, FQGTGA. Trimming cost V 3 bases and J 6 bases; bases outside gene matches: 10. The CDR3 extends over 15 amino acids. The CDR3 region is CASSFTGTGGSEQYF. CDR3 nucleotide sequence: TGTGCCAGCAGCTTCACCGGGACAGGAGGCTCCGAGCAGTACTTC.

The chain uses TRBV6-6 and TRBJ1-3; D not certain. CDR1 and CDR2 (germline): MNHNY, SVGAGI (reference sequence). The V end lost 8 bases, the J end lost 2 bases, and 13 bases lay between the germline ends. The CDR3 runs 14 residues. CDR3 nucleotides: TGTGCCAGCCACTCTCCGGGGACTGGAAACACCATATATTTT. Protein: CASHSPGTGNTIYF.

This chain uses TRBV13 with TRBJ2-1; 12 nucleotides agree with TRBD2. The CDR3 is 15 amino acids. CDR1 and CDR2 from the germline V gene are PRHDT and FYEKMQ (reference sequence). V gave up 3 bases and J gave up 5 bases; unmatched junction bases: 2. The DNA of the CDR3 is TGTGCCAGCAGCTTCCGACTAGCGGGGGACAATGAGCAGTTCTTC. This translates into CASSFRLAGDNEQFF.

The rearrangement joins TRBV30 to TRBJ1-6; D is uncertain. The CDR3 is 16 residues long. Germline CDR1 and CDR2: GTSNPN and SVGIG (reference sequence). Deletions cut 1 base from V and 4 bases from J, with 14 bases between. The DNA of the CDR3 is TGTGCCTGGAGTGGCCCGGGCGGGTTATATAATTCACCCCTCCACTTT. Its protein product is CAWSGPGGLYNSPLHF.

The rearrangement uses TRBV5-1 and TRBJ2-5; TRBD1 is a possible D gene (6 bases). The length of the CDR3 is 13 residues. Germline V gene data show CDR1 as SGHRS and CDR2 as YFSETQ. The germline V and J ends were trimmed by 4 bases and 4 bases, with 11 bases remaining between them. The CDR3 reads CASSARGRETQYF. The CDR3 nucleotides read TGCGCCAGCAGCGCTAGGGGGAGAGAGACCCAGTACTTC.

This chain links TRBV6-5 with TRBJ1-1; TRBD1 might be the D (5 bases). This CDR3 is built from 12 residues. The germline V gene has CDR1 MNHEY and CDR2 SVGAGI. V gave up 11 bases and J gave up 3 bases, with 13 bases separating them. DNA of the CDR3: TGTGCCGCCTCGCGGGGGGACACTGAAGCTTTCTTT. It yields the protein CAASRGDTEAFF.

The chain employs TRBV7-8 and TRBJ2-2; a weak D match, TRBD1 (5 bases). Germline CDR1 and CDR2: SGHVS and FQNEAQ. This CDR3 is 15 amino acids long. V was cut by 4 bases and J by 6 bases, with 15 bases left in between. DNA of the CDR3: TGTGCCAGCAGCTCGATGGGGCTGTTGGCCGGGGAGCTGTTTTTT. Protein: CASSSMGLLAGELFF.

The gene calls are TRBV28 and TRBJ1-2, with 9 bases matching TRBD1. The CDR3 has 15 residues. The V gene's germline CDR1 is MDHEN and CDR2 SYDVKM. Losses at the gene ends were 3 bases for V and 8 bases for J; bases not matched to a gene: 10. The CDR3 protein is CASSLWSQGASGYTF. CDR3 in DNA: TGTGCCAGCAGTTTGTGGTCACAGGGGGCGAGCGGCTACACCTTC.

This chain joins TRBV4-1 and TRBJ1-4; TRBD1 is a possible D gene (6 bases). CDR1 is MGHRA, CDR2 YSYEKL, per germline. Trimming stripped 4 bases from V and 0 bases from J, with 15 bases between. The CDR3 spans 17 residues. The CDR3 region has the DNA TGCGCCAGCAGCCGTAAACGGACAGTTGCAACTAATGAAAAACTGTTTTTT. Encoded protein: CASSRKRTVATNEKLFF.

The chain joins TRBV19 to TRBJ1-2; no reliable D call. V dropped 3 bases and J dropped 0 bases, with 11 bases sitting between them. The CDR3 extends over 15 amino acids. The germline V gene encodes CDR1 LNHDA and CDR2 SQIVND (reference sequence). As DNA, the CDR3 is TGTGCCAGTAGTATGGAGCCGAGAGCTAACTATGGCTACACCTTC. Its translation: CASSMEPRANYGYTF.

The CDR3 DNA is TGTGCCAGCAGCCCTGCTCTCAGGGGGTTTGGTGAAAAACTGTTTTTT. The encoded protein is CASSPALRGFGEKLFF. The rearrangement joins TRBV5-8 to TRBJ1-4; TRBD1 matches 7 bases. CDR3 length equals 16 residues. Germline loops: CDR1 SGHTS, CDR2 YDEGEE. V was pared by 4 bases and J by 7 bases, with 13 bases of the junction left unmatched.

This clone showed up just a few times. The chain has TRBV18 and TRBJ2-2; TRBD2 is a possible D gene (6 bases). V lost 3 bases and J lost 1, with 15 bases in between. Germline lookup yields CDR1 KGHSH and CDR2 LQKENI. CDR3 length: 17 residues. Here the CDR3 DNA reads TGTGCCAGCTCACCGGAACGGGAGAGCGGGAACACCGGGGAGCTGTTTTTT. It translates to CASSPERESGNTGELFF.

This chain connects TRBV28 to TRBJ2-7; TRBD2 matches at 10 bases. Germline CDR1 is MDHEN and CDR2 is SYDVKM. With 5 bases clipped from V and 1 base from J, the junction kept 5 bases outside the gene matches. The CDR3 is 15 amino acids. The CDR3 protein is CASSTQGLASYEQYF. The DNA for the CDR3 is TGTGCCAGCAGTACCCAGGGACTAGCGTCCTACGAGCAGTACTTC.

This clone was found once. The rearrangement joins TRBV7-9 to TRBJ2-2; 10 bases align to TRBD2. The CDR3 has 16 residues. The J segment lost 3 bases and the V segment lost 5 bases, leaving 6 bases of the junction unmatched. The germline CDR1 and CDR2 sequences are SEHNR and FQNEAQ (reference sequence). The CDR3 nucleotides read TGTGCCAGCAGCCCCAGGGGACTAGCGTACACCGGGGAGCTGTTTTTT. Residues: CASSPRGLAYTGELFF. Drawing the rest from reference TRBV7-9 and TRBJ2-2, the complete variable domain is DTGVSQNPRHKITKRGQNVTFRCDPISEHNRLYWYRQTLGQGPEFLTYFQNEAQLEKSRLLSDRFSAERPKGSFSTLEIQRTEQGDSAMYLCASSPRGLAYTGELFFGEGSRLTVL.

The rearrangement joins TRBV12-3 or TRBV12-4 to TRBJ2-2; 8 bases are shared with TRBD1. Unmatched junction bases numbered 10, after V lost 6 bases and J lost 13 bases. CDR3 length: 13 amino acids. The CDR3 sequence: CASRSIGTGALFF. CDR3 in DNA: TGTGCCAGCAGGTCGATCGGGACAGGAGCGCTGTTTTTT.

The chain recombines TRBV28 with TRBJ2-7; 10 nucleotides align to TRBD2. V trimming: 6 bases; J trimming: 5 bases; junction bases outside the gene matches: 4. The germline CDR1 and CDR2 sequences are MDHEN and SYDVKM. The CDR3 spans 13 residues. The CDR3 DNA reads as TGTGCCAGCAGAGCGGGGGGGATCCACGAGCAGTACTTC. As protein: CASRAGGIHEQYF.

This clone was observed a few times. The chain combines TRBV11-1 with TRBJ1-2; possible D gene TRBD1, 6 bases. The CDR3 has 14 residues. The germline CDR1 and CDR2 sequences are SGHAT and FQDESV (reference sequence). Trimming took off 3 bases at V and 5 bases at J, with 13 bases between the two ends. This chain's CDR3 is CASSFSGGGYGYTF. The CDR3 bases are TGTGCCAGCAGCTTCAGTGGGGGCGGGTATGGCTACACCTTC. Filled out from reference TRBV11-1 and TRBJ1-2, the complete variable domain reads EAEVAQSPRYKITEKSQAVAFWCDPISGHATLYWYRQILGQGPELLVQFQDESVVDDSQLPKDRFSAERLKGVDSTLKIQPAELGDSAMYLCASSFSGGGYGYTFGSGTRLTVV.

The chain recombines TRBV27 with TRBJ1-4; the D gene is possibly TRBD1 (6 bases). This CDR3 is built from 15 residues. Trimming stripped 6 bases from V and 5 bases from J, with 16 bases between. Germline V CDR1 and CDR2: MNHEY, SMNVEV (reference sequence). The CDR3 sequence: CASRTLGDKNEKLFF. CDR3 nucleotide sequence: TGTGCCAGCAGAACTCTCGGGGACAAGAATGAAAAACTGTTTTTT. Drawing the rest from reference TRBV27 and TRBJ1-4, the complete variable domain is EAQVTQNPRYLITVTGKKLTVTCSQNMNHEYMSWYRQDPGLGLRQIYYSMNVEVTDKGDVPEGYKVSRKEKRNFPLILESPSPNQTSLYFCASRTLGDKNEKLFFGSGTQLSVL.

This sequence joins TRBV14 and TRBJ1-3; 7 nucleotides line up with TRBD1. The CDR3 runs to 18 residues. Per germline, CDR1 SGHDN and CDR2 FVKESK. V dropped 0 bases and J dropped 0; count of bases not matched to a gene: 8. The CDR3 protein is CASSQDLPAGGSGNTIYF. CDR3 in DNA: TGTGCCAGCAGCCAAGACCTTCCGGCAGGGGGCTCTGGAAACACCATATATTTT.

The chain links TRBV6-1 to TRBJ1-6; tentatively, D is TRBD1 (5 bases). The germline V and J ends were trimmed by 3 bases and 8 bases, with 11 bases remaining between them. Germline values: CDR1 MNHNS, CDR2 SASEGT. This CDR3 contains 14 residues. The CDR3 nucleotides read TGTGCCAGCAGTGAGGAGACGACAGATTCACCCCTCCACTTT. Translated, it gives CASSEETTDSPLHF.

This clone appeared once. The gene calls are TRBV6-5 and TRBJ2-3, with 7 bases that match TRBD1. CDR1 is MNHEY and CDR2 is SVGAGI in the germline V gene. Trimming removed 4 bases from V and 4 bases from J; junction bases left unmatched: 2. The CDR3 consists of 13 residues. CDR3: CASSLQGADTQYF. The DNA for the CDR3 is TGTGCCAGCAGTTTGCAGGGGGCAGATACGCAGTATTTT.

The chain has TRBV30 and TRBJ2-3, with 9 bases matching TRBD1. The V and J ends lost 1 base and 2 bases, in that order; junction bases with no gene match: 10. Per germline, CDR1 GTSNPN and CDR2 SVGIG (reference sequence). The CDR3 runs to 17 residues. CDR3 loop: CAWSEIFRDRATDTQYF. The DNA of the CDR3 is TGTGCCTGGAGTGAGATATTCCGGGACAGGGCCACAGATACGCAGTATTTT.

The chain employs TRBV18 and TRBJ2-7, with 8 positions matching TRBD1. The CDR3 totals 15 residues. The V and J ends lost 5 bases and 3 bases, in that order; junction bases with no gene match: 9. Germline values: CDR1 KGHSH, CDR2 LQKENI. CDR3 sequence: CASSSSTGAFYEQYF. The CDR3 DNA reads TGTGCCAGCTCATCATCGACAGGGGCTTTCTACGAGCAGTACTTC.

V usage is TRBV15 and J usage is TRBJ2-3, with 11 bases identical to TRBD2. Germline V CDR1 and CDR2: LNHNV, YYDKDF (reference sequence). Trimming took 0 bases from V and 4 from J; bases not matched to a gene: 3. This CDR3 has 16 amino acids. CDR3 coding DNA: TGTGCCACCAGCAGAGATCTAGCGGGAGGATCAGATACGCAGTATTTT. Protein product: CATSRDLAGGSDTQYF. The entire variable domain, with the rest obtained from reference TRBV15 and TRBJ2-3, is as follows: DAMVIQNPRYQVTQFGKPVTLSCSQTLNHNVMYWYQQKSSQAPKLLFHYYDKDFNNEADTPDNFQSRRPNTSFCFLDIRSPGLGDTAMYLCATSRDLAGGSDTQYFGPGTRLTVL.

The V gene is TRBV7-9, the J gene TRBJ2-3, with D possibly being TRBD2 (6 bases). V was clipped by 8 bases and J by 2 bases, with 8 bases between them. From germline, CDR1 is SEHNR and CDR2 FQNEAQ (reference sequence). The CDR3 has 12 residues. The CDR3 DNA sequence: TGTGCCAGCGGAGGGGTCACAGATACGCAGTATTTT. Amino acids: CASGGVTDTQYF.